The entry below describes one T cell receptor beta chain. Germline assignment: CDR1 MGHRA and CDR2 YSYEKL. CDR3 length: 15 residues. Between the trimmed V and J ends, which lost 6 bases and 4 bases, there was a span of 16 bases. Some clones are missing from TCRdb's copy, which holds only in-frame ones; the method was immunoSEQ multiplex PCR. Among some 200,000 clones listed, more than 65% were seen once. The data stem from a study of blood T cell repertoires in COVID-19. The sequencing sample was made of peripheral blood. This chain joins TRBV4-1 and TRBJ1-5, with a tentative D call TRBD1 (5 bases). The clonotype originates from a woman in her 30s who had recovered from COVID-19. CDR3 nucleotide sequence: TGCGCCAGCAGTCCGCGGGACGGGGGAAATCAGCCCCAGCATTTT. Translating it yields CASSPRDGGNQPQHF.